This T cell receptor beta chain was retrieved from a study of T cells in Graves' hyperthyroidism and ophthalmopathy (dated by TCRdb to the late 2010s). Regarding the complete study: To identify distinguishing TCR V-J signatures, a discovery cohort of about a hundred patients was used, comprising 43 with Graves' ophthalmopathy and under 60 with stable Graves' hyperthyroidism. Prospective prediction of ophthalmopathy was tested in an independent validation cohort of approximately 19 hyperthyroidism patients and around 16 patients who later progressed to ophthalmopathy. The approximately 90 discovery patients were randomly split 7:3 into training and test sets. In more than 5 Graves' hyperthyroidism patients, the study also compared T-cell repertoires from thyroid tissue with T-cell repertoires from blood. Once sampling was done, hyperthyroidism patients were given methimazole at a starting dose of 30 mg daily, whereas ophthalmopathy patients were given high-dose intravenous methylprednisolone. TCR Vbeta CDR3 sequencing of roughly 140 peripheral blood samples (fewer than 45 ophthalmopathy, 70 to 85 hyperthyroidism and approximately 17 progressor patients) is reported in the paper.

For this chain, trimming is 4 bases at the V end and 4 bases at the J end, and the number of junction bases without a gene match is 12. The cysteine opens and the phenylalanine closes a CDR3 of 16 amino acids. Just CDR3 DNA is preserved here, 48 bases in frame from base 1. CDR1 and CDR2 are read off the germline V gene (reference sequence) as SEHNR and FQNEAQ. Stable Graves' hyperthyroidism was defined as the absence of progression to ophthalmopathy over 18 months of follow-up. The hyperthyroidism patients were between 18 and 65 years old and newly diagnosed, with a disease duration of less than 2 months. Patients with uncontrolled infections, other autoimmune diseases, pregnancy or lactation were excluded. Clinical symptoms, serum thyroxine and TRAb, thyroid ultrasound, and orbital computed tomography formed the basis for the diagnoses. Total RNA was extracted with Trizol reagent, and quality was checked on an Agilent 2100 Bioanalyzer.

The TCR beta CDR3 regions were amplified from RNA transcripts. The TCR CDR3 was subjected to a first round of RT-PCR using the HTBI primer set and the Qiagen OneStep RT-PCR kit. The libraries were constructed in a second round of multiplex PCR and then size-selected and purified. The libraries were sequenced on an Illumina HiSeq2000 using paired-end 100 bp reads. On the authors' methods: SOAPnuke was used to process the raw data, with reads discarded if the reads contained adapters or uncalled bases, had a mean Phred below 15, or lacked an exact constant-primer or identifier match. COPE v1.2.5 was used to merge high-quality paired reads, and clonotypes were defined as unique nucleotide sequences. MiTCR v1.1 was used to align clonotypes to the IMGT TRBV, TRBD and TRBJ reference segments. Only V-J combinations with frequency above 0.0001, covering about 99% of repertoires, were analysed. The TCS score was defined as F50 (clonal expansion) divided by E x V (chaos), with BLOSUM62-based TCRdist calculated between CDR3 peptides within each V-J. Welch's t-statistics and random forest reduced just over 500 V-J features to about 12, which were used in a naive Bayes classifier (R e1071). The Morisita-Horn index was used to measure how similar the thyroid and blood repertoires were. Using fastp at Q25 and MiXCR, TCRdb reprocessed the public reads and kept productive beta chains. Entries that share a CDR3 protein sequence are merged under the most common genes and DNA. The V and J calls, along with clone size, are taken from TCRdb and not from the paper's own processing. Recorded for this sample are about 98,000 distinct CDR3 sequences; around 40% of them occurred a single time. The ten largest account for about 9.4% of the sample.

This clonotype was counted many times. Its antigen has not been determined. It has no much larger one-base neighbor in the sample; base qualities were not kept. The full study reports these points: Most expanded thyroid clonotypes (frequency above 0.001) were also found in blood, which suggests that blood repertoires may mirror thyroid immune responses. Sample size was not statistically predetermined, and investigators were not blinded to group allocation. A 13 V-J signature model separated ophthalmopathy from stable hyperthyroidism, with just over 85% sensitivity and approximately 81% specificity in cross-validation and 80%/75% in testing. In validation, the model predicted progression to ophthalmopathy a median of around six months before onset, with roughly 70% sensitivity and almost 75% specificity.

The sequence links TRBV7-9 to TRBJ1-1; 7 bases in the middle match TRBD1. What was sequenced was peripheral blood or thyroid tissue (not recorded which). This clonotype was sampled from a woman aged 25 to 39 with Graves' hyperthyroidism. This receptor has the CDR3 CASSSPTGIKLTEAFF. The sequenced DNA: TGTGCCAGCAGCTCCCCGACAGGGATAAAACTCACTGAAGCTTTCTTT.